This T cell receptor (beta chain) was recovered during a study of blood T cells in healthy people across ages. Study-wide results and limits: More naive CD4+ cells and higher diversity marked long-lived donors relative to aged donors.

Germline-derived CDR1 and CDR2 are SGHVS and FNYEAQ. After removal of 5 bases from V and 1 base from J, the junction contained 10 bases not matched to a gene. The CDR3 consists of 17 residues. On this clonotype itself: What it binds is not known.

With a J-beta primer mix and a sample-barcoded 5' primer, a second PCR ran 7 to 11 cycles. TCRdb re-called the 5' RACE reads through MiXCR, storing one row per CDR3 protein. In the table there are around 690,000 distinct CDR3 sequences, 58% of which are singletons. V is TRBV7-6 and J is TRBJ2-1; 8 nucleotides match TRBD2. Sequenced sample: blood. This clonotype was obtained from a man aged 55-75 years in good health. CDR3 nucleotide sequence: TGTGCCAGCAGCGGGAGAGGGACTAGTCGGTCCTACAATGAGCAGTTCTTC. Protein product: CASSGRGTSRSYNEQFF.